This TCR beta chain derives from a study of shared T cell receptors in the human thymus. The table came from immunoSEQ multiplex PCR; TCRdb's copy has only in-frame clones and leaves some out. The sample has 700,000 or so clones, over 75% seen once. This sample also belongs to another study, concerning human thymus T cells.

The clonotype originates from a girl less than two years old with a congenital heart defect. The sequenced sample consisted of thymocytes.

The CDR3: CASSEVYSLSGNTIYF. For the CDR3, the DNA is TGTGCCAGCAGTGAAGTATATTCTCTGTCTGGAAACACCATATATTTT. The chain combines TRBV6-1 with TRBJ1-3; unclear D gene. V was clipped by 1 base and J by 1 base, with 11 bases between them. The V gene's germline CDR1 is MNHNS and CDR2 SASEGT. The CDR3 is 16 residues long.